This T cell receptor beta chain was found in a study of CD8 T cells in Susac syndrome. The wider study: Patients with Susac syndrome were, at the time of blood collection, therapy-naive, maintained on corticosteroids, or maintained on intravenous immunoglobulin alone.

From blood CD8+ and CD4+ T cells, the TCR beta chain was sequenced. Definite or probable Susac syndrome was diagnosed using recently defined diagnostic criteria. The CDR3 is 15 residues long. Trimming at V came to 0 bases and at J to 3 bases, leaving 7 bases not matched to a gene. Germline V lookup: CDR1 SQVTM, CDR2 ANQGSEA. RNA was extracted with the RNeasy kit, and a quantity of roughly 0.45 to 1 ug was reverse transcribed using random hexamers. From the immunoSEQ multiplex PCR reads, TCRdb called clonotypes with MiXCR, one entry per CDR3 protein. The sample carries about 100,000 distinct CDR3 sequences, roughly 96% recorded once.

The source is a human donor with Susac syndrome. The chain carries TRBV29-1 and TRBJ2-7; 8 nucleotides agree with TRBD2. The sequenced sample consisted of CD8+ T cells from PBMCs. The CDR3 DNA reads as TGCAGCGTTGAAGACCTGCGGGAGGAATACTACGAGCAGTACTTC. Translated, it gives CSVEDLREEYYEQYF.